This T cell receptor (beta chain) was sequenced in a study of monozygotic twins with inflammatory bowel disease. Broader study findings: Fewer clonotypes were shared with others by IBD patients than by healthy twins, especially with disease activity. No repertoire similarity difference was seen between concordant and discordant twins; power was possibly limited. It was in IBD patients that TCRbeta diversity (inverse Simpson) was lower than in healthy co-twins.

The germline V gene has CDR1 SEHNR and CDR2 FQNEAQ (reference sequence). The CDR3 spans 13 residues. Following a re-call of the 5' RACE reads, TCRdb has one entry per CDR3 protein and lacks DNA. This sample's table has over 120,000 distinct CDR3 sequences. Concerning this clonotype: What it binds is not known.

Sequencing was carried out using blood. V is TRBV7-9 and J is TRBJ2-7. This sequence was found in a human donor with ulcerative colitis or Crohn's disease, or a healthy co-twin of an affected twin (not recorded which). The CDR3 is CASSLPSAYEQYF.